This entry features one TCR beta chain sequence. This same CDR3 is encoded by further DNA sequences in the sample. The entry originates in a study of blood T cell repertoires in COVID-19. Repertoires were generated with immunoSEQ multiplex PCR, while TCRdb's copy carries only in-frame clones and drops some. The sample shows some 200,000 clones, 84% of them seen only once. The V and J ends lost 7 bases and 0 bases, in that order; junction bases with no gene match: 3. Germline CDR1 SNHLY, CDR2 FYNNEI. This CDR3 comprises 14 residues. The chain has TRBV2 and TRBJ2-7; 10 bases line up with TRBD1. Material for sequencing was peripheral blood. The receptor was isolated from a human donor in a cohort sampled during active COVID-19. DNA for the CDR3: TGTGCCAGCATCCGGACAGGGGGCTCCTACGAGCAGTACTTC. Translation gives CASIRTGGSYEQYF.